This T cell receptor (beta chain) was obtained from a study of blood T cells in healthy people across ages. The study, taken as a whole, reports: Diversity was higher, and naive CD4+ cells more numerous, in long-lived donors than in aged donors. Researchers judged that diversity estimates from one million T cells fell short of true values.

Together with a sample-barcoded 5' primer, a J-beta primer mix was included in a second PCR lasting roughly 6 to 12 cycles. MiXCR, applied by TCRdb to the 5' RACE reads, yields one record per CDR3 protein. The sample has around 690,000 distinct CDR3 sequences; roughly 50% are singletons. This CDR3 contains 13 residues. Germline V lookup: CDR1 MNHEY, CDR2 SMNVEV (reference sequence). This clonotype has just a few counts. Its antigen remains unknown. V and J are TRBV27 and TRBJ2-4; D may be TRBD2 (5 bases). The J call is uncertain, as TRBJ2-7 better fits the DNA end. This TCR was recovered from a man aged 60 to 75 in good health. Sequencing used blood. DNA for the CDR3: TGTGCCAGCAGTTTCTCCGCGGGCTACGAGCAGTACTTC. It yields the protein CASSFSAGYEQYF.